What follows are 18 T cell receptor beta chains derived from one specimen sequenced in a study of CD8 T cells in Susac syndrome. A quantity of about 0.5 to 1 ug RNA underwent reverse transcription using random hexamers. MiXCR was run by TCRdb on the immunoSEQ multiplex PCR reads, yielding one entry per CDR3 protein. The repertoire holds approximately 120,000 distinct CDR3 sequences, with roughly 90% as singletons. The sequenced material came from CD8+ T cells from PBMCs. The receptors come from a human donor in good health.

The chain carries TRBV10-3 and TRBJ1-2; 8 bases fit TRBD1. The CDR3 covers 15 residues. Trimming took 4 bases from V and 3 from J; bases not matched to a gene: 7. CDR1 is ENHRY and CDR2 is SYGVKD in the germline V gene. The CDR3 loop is CAISATGAKDYGYTF. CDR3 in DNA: TGTGCCATCAGTGCGACAGGGGCCAAAGACTATGGCTACACCTTC.

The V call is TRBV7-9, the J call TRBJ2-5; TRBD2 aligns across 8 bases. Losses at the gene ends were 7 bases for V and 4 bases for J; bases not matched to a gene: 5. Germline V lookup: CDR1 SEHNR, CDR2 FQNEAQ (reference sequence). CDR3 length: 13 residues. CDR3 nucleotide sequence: TGTGCCAGCATCCTGCTAGCGGGAGAGACCCAGTACTTC. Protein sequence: CASILLAGETQYF.

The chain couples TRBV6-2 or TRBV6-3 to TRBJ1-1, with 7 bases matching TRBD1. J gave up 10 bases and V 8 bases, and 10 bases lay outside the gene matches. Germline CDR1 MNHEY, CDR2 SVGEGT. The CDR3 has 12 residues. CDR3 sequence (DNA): TGTGCCAGCCGGAGGGGGCCGGCAGCAGCTTTCTTT. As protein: CASRRGPAAAFF.

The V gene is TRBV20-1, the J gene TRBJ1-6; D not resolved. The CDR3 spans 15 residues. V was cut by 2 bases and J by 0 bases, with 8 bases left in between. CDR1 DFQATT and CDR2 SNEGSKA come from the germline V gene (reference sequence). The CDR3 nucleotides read TGCAGTGCTAGACAGGCCAGCTCCTATAATTCACCCCTCCACTTT. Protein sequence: CSARQASSYNSPLHF.

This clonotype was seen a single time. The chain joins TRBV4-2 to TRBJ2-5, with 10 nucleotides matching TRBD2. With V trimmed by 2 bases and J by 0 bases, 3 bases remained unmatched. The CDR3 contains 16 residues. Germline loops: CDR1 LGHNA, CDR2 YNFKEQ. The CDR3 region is CASSQTSGEYQETQYF. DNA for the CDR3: TGTGCCAGCAGCCAAACTAGCGGGGAGTACCAAGAGACCCAGTACTTC.

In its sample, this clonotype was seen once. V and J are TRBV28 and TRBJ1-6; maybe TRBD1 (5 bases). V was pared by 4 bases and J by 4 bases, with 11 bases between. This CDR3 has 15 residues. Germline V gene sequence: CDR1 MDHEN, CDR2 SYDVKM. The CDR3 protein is CASSSGTIYNSPLHF. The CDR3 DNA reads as TGTGCCAGCAGTTCCGGGACCATTTATAATTCACCCCTCCACTTT.

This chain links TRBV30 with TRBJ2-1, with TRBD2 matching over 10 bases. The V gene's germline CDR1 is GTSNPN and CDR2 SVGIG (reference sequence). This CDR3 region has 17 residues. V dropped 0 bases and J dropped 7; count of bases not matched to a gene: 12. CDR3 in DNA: TGTGCCTGGAGTGTACTAGCGGGACGATCCCCTCGGAATGAGCAGTTCTTC. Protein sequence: CAWSVLAGRSPRNEQFF. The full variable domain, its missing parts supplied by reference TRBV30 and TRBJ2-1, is SQTIHQWPATLVQPVGSPLSLECTVEGTSNPNLYWYRQAAGRGLQLLFYSVGIGQISSEVPQNLSASRPQDRQFILSSKKLLLSDSGFYLCAWSVLAGRSPRNEQFFGPGTRLTVL.

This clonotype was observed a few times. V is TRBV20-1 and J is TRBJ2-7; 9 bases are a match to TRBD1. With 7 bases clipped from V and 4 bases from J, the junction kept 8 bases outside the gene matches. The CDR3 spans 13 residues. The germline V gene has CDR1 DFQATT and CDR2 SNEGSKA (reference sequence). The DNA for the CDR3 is TGCAGTGGACACACTGACAGGGGGTACGAGCAGTACTTC. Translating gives CSGHTDRGYEQYF.

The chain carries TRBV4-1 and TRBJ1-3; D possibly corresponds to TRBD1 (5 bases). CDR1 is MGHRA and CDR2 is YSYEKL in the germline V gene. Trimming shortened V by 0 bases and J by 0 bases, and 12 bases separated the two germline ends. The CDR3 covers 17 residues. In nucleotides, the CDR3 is TGCGCCAGCAGCCAAGATTCACAGGCCCTCTCTGGAAACACCATATATTTT. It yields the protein CASSQDSQALSGNTIYF.

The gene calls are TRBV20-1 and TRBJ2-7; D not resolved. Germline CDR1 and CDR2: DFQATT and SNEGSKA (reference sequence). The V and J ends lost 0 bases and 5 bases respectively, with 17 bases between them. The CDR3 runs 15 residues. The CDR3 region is CSARDPEVGWDEQYF. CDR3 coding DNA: TGCAGTGCTAGAGATCCCGAAGTGGGGTGGGACGAGCAGTACTTC.

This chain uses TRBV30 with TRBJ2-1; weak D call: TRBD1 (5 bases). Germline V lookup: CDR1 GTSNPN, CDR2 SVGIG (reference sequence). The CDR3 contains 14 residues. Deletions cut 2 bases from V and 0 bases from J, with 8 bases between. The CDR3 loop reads CAWSQDSSYNEQFF. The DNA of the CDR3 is TGTGCCTGGAGTCAAGACAGCTCCTACAATGAGCAGTTCTTC.

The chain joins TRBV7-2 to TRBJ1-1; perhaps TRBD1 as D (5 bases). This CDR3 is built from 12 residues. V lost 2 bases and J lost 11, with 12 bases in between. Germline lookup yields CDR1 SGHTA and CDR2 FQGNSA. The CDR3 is CASSLQGTGAFF. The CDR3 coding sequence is TGTGCCAGCAGCTTACAGGGTACGGGCGCTTTCTTT.

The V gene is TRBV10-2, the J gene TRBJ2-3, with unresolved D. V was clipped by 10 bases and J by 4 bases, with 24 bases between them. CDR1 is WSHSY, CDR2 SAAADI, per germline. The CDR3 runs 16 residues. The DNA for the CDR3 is TGCGCCACCGTGATTCTTAGGGCCCTTTGCGCAGATACGCAGTATTTT. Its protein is CATVILRALCADTQYF.

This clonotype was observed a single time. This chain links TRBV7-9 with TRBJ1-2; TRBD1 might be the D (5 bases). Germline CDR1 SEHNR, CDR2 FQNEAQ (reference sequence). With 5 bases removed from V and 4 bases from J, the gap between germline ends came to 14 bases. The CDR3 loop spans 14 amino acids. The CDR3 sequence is CASSHVEGIYGYTF. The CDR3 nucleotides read TGTGCCAGCAGCCACGTTGAGGGGATCTATGGCTACACCTTC.

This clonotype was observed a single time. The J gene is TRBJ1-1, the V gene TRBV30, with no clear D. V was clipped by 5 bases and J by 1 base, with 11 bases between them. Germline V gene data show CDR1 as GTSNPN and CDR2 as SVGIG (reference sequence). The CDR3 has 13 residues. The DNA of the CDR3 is TGTGCCTGGCGGACTCCGGCGAACACTGAAGCTTTCTTT. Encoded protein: CAWRTPANTEAFF.

In DNA form, the CDR3 reads TGTGCCAGCAGTTCGATGGACAGGGTCTCCGGCAATGAGCAGTTCTTC. Protein sequence: CASSSMDRVSGNEQFF. This chain uses TRBV2 with TRBJ2-1; 8 bases are a match to TRBD1. The CDR3 consists of 16 residues. Germline V gives CDR1 SNHLY, CDR2 FYNNEI. J was trimmed by 6 bases and V by 5 bases; bases with no gene match: 12.

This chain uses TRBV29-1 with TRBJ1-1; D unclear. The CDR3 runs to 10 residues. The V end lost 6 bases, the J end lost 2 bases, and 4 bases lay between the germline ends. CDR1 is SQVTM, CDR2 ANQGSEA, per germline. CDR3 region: CSVINTEAFF. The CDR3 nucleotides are TGCAGCGTAATCAACACTGAAGCTTTCTTT.

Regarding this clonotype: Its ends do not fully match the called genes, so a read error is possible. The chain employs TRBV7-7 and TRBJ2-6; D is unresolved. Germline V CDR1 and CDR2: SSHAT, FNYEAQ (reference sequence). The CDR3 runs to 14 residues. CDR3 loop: CASSSRAGANVLTF. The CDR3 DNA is TGTGCTAGCAGCTCCCGGGCAGGGGCCAACGTCCTGACTTTC.